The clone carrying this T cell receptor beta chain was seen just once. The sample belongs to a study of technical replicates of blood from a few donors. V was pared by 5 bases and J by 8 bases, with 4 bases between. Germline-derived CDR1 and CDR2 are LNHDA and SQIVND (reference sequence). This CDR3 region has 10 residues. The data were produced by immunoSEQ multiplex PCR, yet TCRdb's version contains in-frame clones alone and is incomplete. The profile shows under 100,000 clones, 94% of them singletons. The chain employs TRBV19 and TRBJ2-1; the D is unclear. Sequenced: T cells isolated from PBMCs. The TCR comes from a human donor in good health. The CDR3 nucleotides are TGTGCCAGTAGTCGGGATGAGCAGTTCTTC. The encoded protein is CASSRDEQFF. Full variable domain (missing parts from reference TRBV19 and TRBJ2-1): DGGITQSPKYLFRKEGQNVTLSCEQNLNHDAMYWYRQDPGQGLRLIYYSQIVNDFQKGDIAEGYSVSREKKESFPLTVTSAQKNPTAFYLCASSRDEQFFGPGTRLTVL.